This TCR beta chain was sequenced during a study of CD4+ T cells in melanoma (dated by TCRdb to 2021 to 2024). With respect to the entire study: Neoantigen-specific CD4+ T cells in human melanoma were what the study investigated. On the study overall, not on this receptor specifically: Neoantigen-specific CD4+ T cells in melanoma were reported to show diverse differentiation states. Neoantigen-specific CD4+ T cells were reported to be correlated with the function of CD8+ T cells, macrophages and B cells.

To prepare the library, the immunoSEQ multiplex PCR assay was applied. TCRdb re-hosts the immuneACCESS table, in-frame sequences only. Its copies lack some clones; in the studies checked, an unresolved V gene accounts for under half of them, and the cause for the rest is not known. The table for this sample lists 45,000 or so clones; roughly 89% of them were counted only once. The biggest ten clones account for about 11% of the sample. With regard to this clone: The target of this receptor is not known. Base quality data are lacking; no much larger clone is found one base away.

The donors were melanoma patients. Its CDR3 holds 16 amino acids, cysteine through phenylalanine. The CDR3 DNA has 48 bases and is translated from base 1. V has 2 bases trimmed and J has 0 bases trimmed; junction bases matching no gene number 4. Via the germline V gene, CDR1 is MGHRA and CDR2 YSYEKL. Material: peripheral blood. The clonotype was recovered from a human donor with melanoma. This receptor chain uses TRBV4-1 and TRBJ2-3, with 8 bases matching TRBD2. The CDR3 has the sequence CASSQIAGTSTDTQYF. The DNA reads as follows: TGCGCCAGCAGCCAAATAGCGGGGACTAGCACAGATACGCAGTATTTT.